Listed here is a single T cell receptor (beta chain). Its cognate antigen is unknown. TCRdb analysed the multiplex PCR reads with MiXCR anew, one entry per CDR3 protein. This sample yields roughly 80,000 distinct CDR3 sequences, of which roughly a fifth are seen a single time; 2% to 3% belongs to the top ten. These data come from a study of breast tumors, draining lymph nodes, adjacent tissues. Axillary draining lymph nodes of breast cancer patients supplied the node samples. Overall study results and limits: The data were judged consistent with most tumor T cells coming from lymph node and expanding in tumor. That most tumor T cells come from lymph nodes remained unproven. Tumor and nontumor repertoires were significantly more similar in luminal-like than in basal-like breast cancer. Tumor repertoires ranked between lymph nodes and nontumor tissue in diversity, with V and J gene preferences.

The sequence was obtained from a female donor with breast cancer. Some clones in this sample may be carry-over from other donors' samples. The sequenced sample consisted of axillary lymph node tissue.

The CDR3 coding sequence is TGTGCCGGGGGACTAGCGGGAGGGGCCCAGTACTTC. This sequence encodes CAGGLAGGAQYF. The chain employs TRBV28 and TRBJ2-5, with 16 bases that match TRBD2. With V trimmed by 11 bases and J by 9 bases, 3 bases remained unmatched. Germline V gives CDR1 MDHEN, CDR2 SYDVKM. CDR3 size: 12 residues.